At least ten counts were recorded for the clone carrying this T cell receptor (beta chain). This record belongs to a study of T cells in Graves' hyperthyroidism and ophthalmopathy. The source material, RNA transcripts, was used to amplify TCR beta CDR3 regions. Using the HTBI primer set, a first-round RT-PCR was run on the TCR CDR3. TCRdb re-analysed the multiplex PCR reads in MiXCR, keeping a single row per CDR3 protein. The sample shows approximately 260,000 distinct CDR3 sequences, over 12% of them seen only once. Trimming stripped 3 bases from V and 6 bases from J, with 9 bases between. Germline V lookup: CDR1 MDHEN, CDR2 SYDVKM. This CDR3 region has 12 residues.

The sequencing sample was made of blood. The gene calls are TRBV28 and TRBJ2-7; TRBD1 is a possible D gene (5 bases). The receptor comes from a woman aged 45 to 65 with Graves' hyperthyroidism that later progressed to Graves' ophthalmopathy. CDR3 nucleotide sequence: TGTGCCAGCAGTTTGATGGGGCGCGAGCAGTACTTC. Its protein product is CASSLMGREQYF. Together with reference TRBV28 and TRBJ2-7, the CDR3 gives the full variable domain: DVKVTQSSRYLVKRTGEKVFLECVQDMDHENMFWYRQDPGLGLRLIYFSYDVKMKEKGDIPEGYSVSREKKERFSLILESASTNQTSMYLCASSLMGREQYFGPGTRLTVT.